One sample yielded the 28 T cell receptor beta chains listed below, sequenced in a study of shared clonotypes between healthy human individuals. Profiling relied on immunoSEQ multiplex PCR, and the TCRdb table lists in-frame clones only, not all of them. This table has roughly 2 million clones, approximately 95% appearing once. Sequenced: naive CD4+ T cells sorted from blood. Subset meaning: CD45RA+ positively selected. These receptors were collected from a man younger than 35 in good health.

The rearrangement joins TRBV28 to TRBJ1-5, with D possibly TRBD1 on 5 matching bases. V lost 4 bases, J lost 2 bases, and 12 bases lay in between. This CDR3 has 15 amino acids. Germline V gene lookup returns CDR1 MDHEN and CDR2 SYDVKM. CDR3 amino acids: CASSSDSTGNQPQHF. The CDR3 nucleotides read TGTGCCAGCAGTTCTGACAGCACCGGCAATCAGCCCCAGCATTTT.

The rearrangement joins TRBV5-6 to TRBJ2-5; D remains ambiguous. Per germline, CDR1 SGHDT and CDR2 YYEEEE. Trimming shortened V by 3 bases and J by 3 bases, and 9 bases separated the two germline ends. CDR3 length equals 13 residues. As DNA, the CDR3 is TGTGCCAGCAGCTCAACGGTGGAAGAGACCCAGTACTTC. Translating it yields CASSSTVEETQYF. The variable domain in full, completed from reference TRBV5-6 and TRBJ2-5, reads DAGVTQSPTHLIKTRGQQVTLRCSPKSGHDTVSWYQQALGQGPQFIFQYYEEEERQRGNFPDRFSGHQFPNYSSELNVNALLLGDSALYLCASSSTVEETQYFGPGTRLLVL.

This clone was detected a few times. Other DNA variants within this sample encode the same CDR3. The chain has TRBV6-6 and TRBJ1-1; no firm D call. The germline V gene encodes CDR1 MNHNY and CDR2 SVGAGI (reference sequence). Trimming cost V 2 bases and J 3 bases, with 4 bases left between them. The CDR3 is 12 residues long. In nucleotides, the CDR3 is TGTGCCAGCAGTTACAGGGACACTGAAGCTTTCTTT. Amino acids: CASSYRDTEAFF.

The CDR3 DNA is TGTGCCAGCAGCTCAGGGATGAACACTGAAGCTTTCTTT. It yields the protein CASSSGMNTEAFF. This rearrangement joins TRBV7-3 to TRBJ1-1, with a tentative D call TRBD1 (5 bases). Trimming pared 4 bases from V and 0 bases from J, leaving 6 bases between. There are 13 residues in the CDR3. Germline V CDR1 and CDR2: SGHTA, FQGTGA.

V is TRBV9 and J is TRBJ2-5; no firm D call. Trimming stripped 4 bases from V and 4 bases from J, with 8 bases between. CDR1 and CDR2 (germline): SGDLS, YYNGEE. The CDR3 is 12 residues long. CDR3 protein: CASSPGAETQYF. The DNA of the CDR3 is TGTGCCAGCAGCCCTGGAGCAGAGACCCAGTACTTC.

The chain is built from TRBV7-9 and TRBJ2-5, with D possibly matching TRBD2 (6 bases). V was shortened by 2 bases and J by 2 bases, with 12 bases between the two germline ends. Germline CDR1 and CDR2: SEHNR and FQNEAQ (reference sequence). This CDR3 has 15 residues. CDR3 in amino acids: CASSLYLAEQETQYF. The CDR3 DNA reads TGTGCCAGCAGCTTATATTTAGCGGAGCAAGAGACCCAGTACTTC.

Concerning this clone itself: Additional DNA sequences in this sample encode the identical CDR3. V and J are TRBV30 and TRBJ2-5; D is uncertain. This CDR3 is built from 13 residues. Trimming took 0 bases from V and 2 from J, leaving 7 bases between them. Germline V CDR1 and CDR2: GTSNPN, SVGIG (reference sequence). The CDR3 protein is CAWSVRRQETQYF. The CDR3 DNA sequence: TGTGCCTGGAGTGTTCGAAGGCAAGAGACCCAGTACTTC. Combining the CDR3 with reference TRBV30 and TRBJ2-5 gives the whole variable domain SQTIHQWPATLVQPVGSPLSLECTVEGTSNPNLYWYRQAAGRGLQLLFYSVGIGQISSEVPQNLSASRPQDRQFILSSKKLLLSDSGFYLCAWSVRRQETQYFGPGTRLLVL.

The CDR3 DNA is TGTGCCATCAGTGGGGGCCTAACCGATGAGCAGTTCTTC. As protein: CAISGGLTDEQFF. The chain uses TRBV10-3 and TRBJ2-1; weak D call: TRBD1 (5 bases). This CDR3 spans 13 amino acids. Per the germline V gene, CDR1 is ENHRY and CDR2 is SYGVKD. The V end lost 4 bases, the J end lost 8 bases, and 12 bases lay between the germline ends.

This clone was counted only a few times. The V and J genes are TRBV2 and TRBJ1-1; 9 bases match TRBD1. Germline loops: CDR1 SNHLY, CDR2 FYNNEI. CDR3 length: 11 residues. V lost 6 bases and J lost 8; bases outside the gene matches: 1. The CDR3 DNA reads as TGTGCCAGCAGGGGACAGGGCGAAGCTTTCTTT. It codes for CASRGQGEAFF.

This rearrangement joins TRBV9 to TRBJ2-7; 8 nucleotides align to TRBD1. Germline V gives CDR1 SGDLS, CDR2 YYNGEE. The CDR3 extends over 13 amino acids. With V trimmed by 2 bases and J by 6 bases, 4 bases remained unmatched. CDR3 in DNA: TGTGCCAGCAGCGTCGCGGACAGGGCCGAGCAGTACTTC. Protein: CASSVADRAEQYF.

V usage is TRBV30 and J usage is TRBJ2-7; D gene ambiguous. Germline values: CDR1 GTSNPN, CDR2 SVGIG (reference sequence). V shed 2 bases and J shed 3 bases, with 8 bases lying between them. The CDR3 length is 12 residues. Here the CDR3 DNA reads TGTGCCTGGAGTACCCTAGGCTACGAGCAGTACTTC. Amino acid sequence: CAWSTLGYEQYF.

A word on this clone: This same CDR3 is encoded by further DNA sequences in the sample. The gene calls are TRBV6-5 and TRBJ2-7, with D perhaps matching TRBD1 (5 bases). Trimming took off 3 bases at V and 3 bases at J, with 12 bases between the two ends. Germline assignment: CDR1 MNHEY and CDR2 SVGAGI. The CDR3 sequence is 14 residues long. The CDR3 reads CASSYSAGIYEQYF. The DNA for the CDR3 is TGTGCCAGCAGTTATTCTGCAGGGATCTACGAGCAGTACTTC.

V usage is TRBV11-2 and J usage is TRBJ2-7, with D tentatively TRBD1 or TRBD2 (5 bases each). CDR3 length equals 15 residues. V was cut by 1 base and J by 2 bases, with 12 bases left in between. Germline assignment: CDR1 SGHAT and CDR2 FQNNGV. As DNA, the CDR3 is TGTGCCAGCAGCTTAGTAGGGACGACAACCTACGAGCAGTACTTC. Residues: CASSLVGTTTYEQYF. The whole variable domain, filled in from reference TRBV11-2 and TRBJ2-7, reads EAGVAQSPRYKIIEKRQSVAFWCNPISGHATLYWYQQILGQGPKLLIQFQNNGVVDDSQLPKDRFSAERLKGVDSTLKIQPAKLEDSAVYLCASSLVGTTTYEQYFGPGTRLTVT.

A remark on this clone: The same CDR3 is also encoded by other DNA sequences in this sample. The gene calls are TRBV10-2 and TRBJ2-5, with TRBD1 matching over 7 bases. This CDR3 contains 12 residues. Germline values: CDR1 WSHSY, CDR2 SAAADI. With 6 bases clipped from V and 4 bases from J, the junction kept 2 bases outside the gene matches. CDR3 protein: CASSDRAETQYF. CDR3 bases: TGCGCCAGCAGCGACAGGGCAGAGACCCAGTACTTC.

The chain recombines TRBV19 with TRBJ2-4; 13 bases line up with TRBD2. From germline, CDR1 is LNHDA and CDR2 SQIVND (reference sequence). Trimming cost V 2 bases and J 4 bases; bases outside gene matches: 5. CDR3 length: 17 amino acids. CDR3 sequence reads: CASSISGTSGDKNIQYF. DNA of the CDR3: TGTGCCAGTAGTATATCCGGGACTAGCGGGGATAAAAACATTCAGTACTTC. Supplemented by reference TRBV19 and TRBJ2-4, the full variable domain reads DGGITQSPKYLFRKEGQNVTLSCEQNLNHDAMYWYRQDPGQGLRLIYYSQIVNDFQKGDIAEGYSVSREKKESFPLTVTSAQKNPTAFYLCASSISGTSGDKNIQYFGAGTRLSVL.

V is TRBV4-1 and J is TRBJ2-5, with 8 bases lining up with TRBD1. Trimming at V came to 5 bases and at J to 3 bases, leaving 8 bases not matched to a gene. The CDR3 is 15 amino acids. Germline CDR1 and CDR2: MGHRA and YSYEKL. CDR3 DNA: TGCGCCAGCAGCGTAGGACAGGGCTGGGAAGAGACCCAGTACTTC. Protein sequence: CASSVGQGWEETQYF.

The genes are TRBV5-6 and TRBJ2-5; 9 nucleotides align to TRBD1. Trimming took 4 bases from V and 1 from J; bases not matched to a gene: 5. The CDR3 loop spans 15 amino acids. Germline V CDR1 and CDR2: SGHDT, YYEEEE. CDR3 nucleotides: TGTGCCAGCAGCGGCGCGGACAGGGGCCAAGAGACCCAGTACTTC. Protein sequence: CASSGADRGQETQYF.

This chain uses TRBV6-1 with TRBJ1-3; tentative D call: TRBD1 (5 bases). Germline V gene data show CDR1 as MNHNS and CDR2 as SASEGT. Between the trimmed V and J ends, which lost 6 bases and 4 bases, there was a span of 7 bases. CDR3 size: 12 residues. CDR3 loop: CASRDIGNTIYF. The CDR3 bases are TGTGCCAGCAGGGACATAGGAAACACCATATATTTT.

This clone was seen once. The chain links TRBV12-5 to TRBJ1-3; the D is unclear. The V end was cut by 9 bases, the J end by 0 bases, with 12 bases between. Germline CDR1 LGHNT, CDR2 FRNRAP. The CDR3 contains 14 residues. The DNA for the CDR3 is TGTGCTAGCTCTGGACTCCTCTCTGGAAACACCATATATTTT. It translates to CASSGLLSGNTIYF.

The genes are TRBV7-3 and TRBJ2-7, with 9 bases matching TRBD1. The CDR3 is made up of 15 amino acids. CDR1 and CDR2 (germline): SGHTA, FQGTGA. Trimming took 2 bases from V and 1 from J; bases not matched to a gene: 3. The CDR3 bases are TGTGCCAGCAGCTTAGTAGGGACAGGGTCCTACGAGCAGTACTTC. Protein sequence: CASSLVGTGSYEQYF.

The chain is built from TRBV23-1 and TRBJ2-7; D not certain. TRBV23-1 is classed as an ORF, of uncertain function. V was trimmed by 3 bases and J by 1 base, leaving 10 bases between them. The CDR3 length is 14 residues. The CDR3 bases are TGCGCCAGCAGTCATGCAGATAATTCCTACGAGCAGTACTTC. It encodes CASSHADNSYEQYF.

The chain joins TRBV5-8 to TRBJ2-1; possibly TRBD2 for D (6 bases). The CDR3 has 14 amino acids. With 7 bases removed from V and 8 bases from J, the gap between germline ends came to 19 bases. From germline, CDR1 is SGHTS and CDR2 YDEGEE. The CDR3 reads CASLLPGTGDEQFF. The CDR3 DNA is TGTGCCAGCCTTCTACCGGGGACGGGAGATGAGCAGTTCTTC.

The chain recombines TRBV5-6 with TRBJ2-7; 9 bases are shared with TRBD1. The length of the CDR3 is 14 residues. CDR1 SGHDT and CDR2 YYEEEE come from the germline V gene. V gave up 5 bases and J gave up 3 bases; unmatched junction bases: 6. This CDR3 reads CASRQTGGNYEQYF. In nucleotides, the CDR3 is TGTGCCAGCAGACAGACAGGGGGGAACTACGAGCAGTACTTC. The whole variable domain, remainder taken from reference TRBV5-6 and TRBJ2-7, is DAGVTQSPTHLIKTRGQQVTLRCSPKSGHDTVSWYQQALGQGPQFIFQYYEEEERQRGNFPDRFSGHQFPNYSSELNVNALLLGDSALYLCASRQTGGNYEQYFGPGTRLTVT.

The chain joins TRBV6-5 to TRBJ1-2; D may be TRBD1 (5 bases). Germline V gene sequence: CDR1 MNHEY, CDR2 SVGAGI. The V and J ends lost 2 bases and 4 bases respectively, with 14 bases between them. The CDR3 contains 15 residues. The CDR3 spells CASSYPRGTSYGYTF. In nucleotides, the CDR3 is TGTGCCAGCAGTTACCCTCGGGGGACCTCCTATGGCTACACCTTC.

The count of this clone is one. This sequence joins TRBV6-4 and TRBJ2-2, with D possibly matching TRBD1 (6 bases). The V gene's germline CDR1 is MRHNA and CDR2 SNTAGT. This CDR3 spans 14 amino acids. Trimming cost V 0 bases and J 4 bases, with 6 bases left between them. The CDR3 DNA reads TGTGCCAGCAGTGACTCGGGGGCCACCGGGGAGCTGTTTTTT. This gives the protein CASSDSGATGELFF.

With regard to this clone: Different DNA sequences within this sample yield the same CDR3. The chain employs TRBV7-9 and TRBJ1-3; no clear D gene. V lost 5 bases and J 1 base, leaving 6 bases between the germline ends. This CDR3 is 13 amino acids long. Germline V gene data show CDR1 as SEHNR and CDR2 as FQNEAQ (reference sequence). As DNA, the CDR3 is TGTGCCAGCAGCCCGAGTTCTGGAAACACCATATATTTT. Translation: CASSPSSGNTIYF.

A word on this clone: Other DNA sequences from this sample encode an identical CDR3 as well. J is TRBJ2-3 and V is TRBV6-5; no clear D gene. The ends were cut back, 6 bases at V and 2 bases at J, with 6 bases in the middle. The V gene's germline CDR1 is MNHEY and CDR2 SVGAGI. The CDR3 totals 12 residues. CDR3 bases: TGTGCCAGCAGATCTCCCACAGATACGCAGTATTTT. The encoded protein is CASRSPTDTQYF.

The gene calls are TRBV9 and TRBJ1-6, with D tentatively TRBD1 (5 bases). Germline assignment: CDR1 SGDLS and CDR2 YYNGEE. Trimming took off 3 bases at V and 5 bases at J, with 12 bases between the two ends. CDR3 size: 15 residues. The CDR3 sequence: CASSGGGMHNSPLHF. The CDR3 nucleotides are TGTGCCAGCAGCGGTGGGGGAATGCATAATTCACCCCTCCACTTT.